This T cell receptor (beta chain) was identified during a study of CD8 T cells in ankylosing spondylitis. The germline gives CDR1 SGHRS, CDR2 YFSETQ. CDR3 size: 16 residues. TCRdb reprocessed the 5' RACE reads with MiXCR, giving one entry per CDR3 protein. The data contain just over 150,000 distinct CDR3 sequences, around 19% of them singletons. This clonotype was seen more than once but under ten times. A much larger clone lies one base from this, so it may be a read error. This receptor was identified in a male donor with ankylosing spondylitis or in good health (not recorded which). Sequencing was done on a sample of blood, either unsorted or a sorted T cell fraction (not recorded which). This sequence joins TRBV5-1 and TRBJ2-1; the match to TRBD2 covers 7 bases. Here the CDR3 DNA reads TGCGTCAGCAGCCTCTTAGCGGGCCCCACCTACAATGAGCAGTTCTTC. Protein: CVSSLLAGPTYNEQFF.